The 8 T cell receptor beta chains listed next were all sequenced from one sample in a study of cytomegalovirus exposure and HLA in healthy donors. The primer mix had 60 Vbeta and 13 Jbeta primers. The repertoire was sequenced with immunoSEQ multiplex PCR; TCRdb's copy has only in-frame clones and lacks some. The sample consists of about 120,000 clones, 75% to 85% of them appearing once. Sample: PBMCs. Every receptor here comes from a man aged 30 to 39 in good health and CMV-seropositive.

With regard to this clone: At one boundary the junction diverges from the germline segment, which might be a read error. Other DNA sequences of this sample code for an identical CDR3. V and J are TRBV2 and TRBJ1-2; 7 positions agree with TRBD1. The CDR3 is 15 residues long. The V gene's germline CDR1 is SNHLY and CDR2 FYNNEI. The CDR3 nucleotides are TGCGCCAGCAGGAGGACAGGCGTCGACCTCTATGGCTACACCTTC. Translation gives CASRRTGVDLYGYTF.

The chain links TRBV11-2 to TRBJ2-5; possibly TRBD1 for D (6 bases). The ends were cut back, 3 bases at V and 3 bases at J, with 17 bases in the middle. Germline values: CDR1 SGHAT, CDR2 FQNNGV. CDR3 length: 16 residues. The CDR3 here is CASSFNDQSGEETQYF. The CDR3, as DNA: TGTGCCAGCAGCTTCAACGATCAGTCAGGGGAAGAGACCCAGTACTTC.

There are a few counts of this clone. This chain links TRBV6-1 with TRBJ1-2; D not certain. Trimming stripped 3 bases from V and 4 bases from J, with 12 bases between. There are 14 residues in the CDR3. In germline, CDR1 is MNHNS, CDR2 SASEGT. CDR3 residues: CASSESRTSYGYTF. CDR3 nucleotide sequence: TGTGCCAGCAGTGAGTCTCGGACTTCCTATGGCTACACCTTC.

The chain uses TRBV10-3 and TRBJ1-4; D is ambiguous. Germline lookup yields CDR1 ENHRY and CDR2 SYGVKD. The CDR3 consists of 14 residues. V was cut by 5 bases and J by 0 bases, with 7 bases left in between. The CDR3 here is CAISTVATNEKLFF. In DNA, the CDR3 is TGTGCCATCAGTACAGTGGCAACTAATGAAAAACTGTTTTTT.

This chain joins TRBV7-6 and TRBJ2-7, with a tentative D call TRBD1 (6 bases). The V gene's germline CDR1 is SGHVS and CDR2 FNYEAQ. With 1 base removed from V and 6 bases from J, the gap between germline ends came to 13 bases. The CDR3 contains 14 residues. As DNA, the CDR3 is TGTGCCAGCAGCTTAGAGGGGGAGCGGAGCGAGCAGTACTTC. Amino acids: CASSLEGERSEQYF.

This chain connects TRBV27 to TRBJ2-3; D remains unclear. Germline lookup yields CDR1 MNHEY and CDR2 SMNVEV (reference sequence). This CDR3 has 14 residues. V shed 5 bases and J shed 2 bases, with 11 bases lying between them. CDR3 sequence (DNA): TGTGCCAGCAGTACTAAAATCGCCACAGATACGCAGTATTTT. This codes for CASSTKIATDTQYF.

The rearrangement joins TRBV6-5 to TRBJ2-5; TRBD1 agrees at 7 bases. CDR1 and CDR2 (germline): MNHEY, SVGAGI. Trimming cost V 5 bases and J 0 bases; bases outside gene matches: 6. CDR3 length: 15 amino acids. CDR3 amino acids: CASSNLQGYQETQYF. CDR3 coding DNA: TGTGCCAGCAGTAACCTACAGGGGTACCAAGAGACCCAGTACTTC.

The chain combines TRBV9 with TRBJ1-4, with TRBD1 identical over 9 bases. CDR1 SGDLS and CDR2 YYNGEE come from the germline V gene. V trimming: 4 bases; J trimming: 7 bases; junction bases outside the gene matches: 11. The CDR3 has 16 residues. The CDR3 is CASSPSTGGFGEKLFF. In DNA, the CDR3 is TGTGCCAGCAGCCCGTCCACAGGGGGCTTTGGTGAAAAACTGTTTTTT.